This T cell receptor beta chain emerged from a study of a mutant IDH1 vaccine in newly diagnosed glioma. The overall study: The patients were given eight vaccinations, one each in weeks 1, 3, 5, 7, 11, 15, 19 and 23. Previous treatment comprised radiotherapy, temozolomide, or both, mostly both. First vaccine doses came 4-6 weeks after radiotherapy alone, or with temozolomide cycles. Treated patients, averaging around 40 years, were 62.5% male and roughly 38% female.

V lost 3 bases and J lost 4; bases outside the gene matches: 8. The CDR3 is 15 residues long. CDR1 is MDHEN, CDR2 SYDVKM, per germline. Time point meaning: week 23, last vaccination. Every vaccine dose comprised 300 ug of mutant IDH1 20-mer peptide plus topical imiquimod. Libraries were prepared by immunoSEQ multiplex PCR; TCRdb keeps only in-frame clonotypes and omits some of them. The data show almost 85,000 clones, approximately 85% seen once. On this clone itself: Its target is not known.

V is TRBV28 and J is TRBJ2-5; 7 bases are a match to TRBD2. The clonotype comes from a man younger than 45 with glioma. Some clones in this sample may be carry-over from other donors' samples. The sequences come from PBMCs, collected from a glioma patient whose treatment included an IDH1 peptide vaccine. Here the CDR3 reads CASSFLGWEGETQYF. The CDR3 DNA is TGTGCCAGCAGTTTTTTGGGGTGGGAGGGAGAGACCCAGTACTTC.